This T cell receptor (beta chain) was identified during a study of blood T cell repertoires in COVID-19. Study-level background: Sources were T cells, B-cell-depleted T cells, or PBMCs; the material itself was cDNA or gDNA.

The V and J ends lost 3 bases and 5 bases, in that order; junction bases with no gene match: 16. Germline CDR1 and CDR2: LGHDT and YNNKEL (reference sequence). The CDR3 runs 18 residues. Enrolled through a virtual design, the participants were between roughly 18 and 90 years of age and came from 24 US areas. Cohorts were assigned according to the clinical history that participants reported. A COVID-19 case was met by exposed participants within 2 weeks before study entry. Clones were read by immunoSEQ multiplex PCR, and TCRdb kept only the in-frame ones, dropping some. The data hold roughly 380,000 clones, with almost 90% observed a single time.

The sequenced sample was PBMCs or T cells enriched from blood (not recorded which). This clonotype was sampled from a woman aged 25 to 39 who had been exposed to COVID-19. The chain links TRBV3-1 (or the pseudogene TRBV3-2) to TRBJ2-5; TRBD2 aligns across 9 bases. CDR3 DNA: TGTGCCAGCAGCCACCCCCCCGGGGTAGCGGGAGTCGGGGAGACCCAGTACTTC. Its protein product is CASSHPPGVAGVGETQYF.